Listed here are 9 T cell receptor beta chains from one sample, sequenced in a study of cytomegalovirus exposure and HLA in healthy donors. Researchers ran the PCR with 60 Vbeta and 13 Jbeta primers. Here immunoSEQ multiplex PCR was the method, and the copy in TCRdb shows in-frame clones only, minus some. The sample shows roughly 150,000 clones, approximately 78% of them seen only once. The sequenced sample was PBMCs. These receptors all come from a male donor in good health and CMV-seronegative.

This clone has just a few counts. The gene calls are TRBV6-5 and TRBJ1-2; D remains unclear. V was cut by 4 bases and J by 8 bases, with 20 bases left in between. This CDR3 is 15 amino acids long. From germline, CDR1 is MNHEY and CDR2 SVGAGI. In nucleotides, the CDR3 is TGTGCCAGCAGTTCGTCCTTCTTACGCCCTAGCGGCTACACCTTC. Translating gives CASSSSFLRPSGYTF.

This clone was counted once. The V and J genes are TRBV9 and TRBJ2-7; a possible D gene is TRBD1 (5 bases). Deletions cut 0 bases from V and 6 bases from J, with 7 bases between. The length of the CDR3 is 12 residues. The germline V gene has CDR1 SGDLS and CDR2 YYNGEE. CDR3 coding DNA: TGTGCCAGCAGCGTAGCAGGGTCCGAGCAGTACTTC. Amino acids: CASSVAGSEQYF.

The chain combines TRBV7-6 with TRBJ2-1; 9 bases fit TRBD2. J was trimmed by 4 bases and V by 1 base; bases with no gene match: 8. This CDR3 spans 17 amino acids. Germline V lookup: CDR1 SGHVS, CDR2 FNYEAQ. The CDR3 coding sequence is TGTGCCAGCAGCTTAGGAGGGGCGGGAGGGGTATACAATGAGCAGTTCTTC. It yields the protein CASSLGGAGGVYNEQFF.

In this sample, this clone turned up once. J is TRBJ2-1 and V is TRBV5-1; maybe TRBD1 (6 bases). Germline CDR1 is SGHRS and CDR2 is YFSETQ. V was pared by 3 bases and J by 2 bases, with 15 bases between. The CDR3 totals 16 residues. The CDR3 loop is CASSSSGTLPYNEQFF. The CDR3 DNA follows: TGCGCCAGCAGCTCATCCGGGACACTCCCCTACAATGAGCAGTTCTTC. Looking up the rest from reference TRBV5-1 and TRBJ2-1 gives the full variable domain: KAGVTQTPRYLIKTRGQQVTLSCSPISGHRSVSWYQQTPGQGLQFLFEYFSETQRNKGNFPGRFSGRQFSNSRSEMNVSTLELGDSALYLCASSSSGTLPYNEQFFGPGTRLTVL.

The chain joins TRBV9 to TRBJ2-3, with D tentatively TRBD1 (7 bases). Germline CDR1 is SGDLS and CDR2 is YYNGEE. Trimming removed 0 bases at V and 5 bases at J, with 10 bases between. CDR3 length: 14 amino acids. The DNA of the CDR3 is TGTGCCAGCAGCGTAGGGCAGGGGGGAGATACGCAGTATTTT. Its protein is CASSVGQGGDTQYF.

J is TRBJ2-2 and V is TRBV27, with D possibly being TRBD1 (6 bases). This CDR3 has 17 amino acids. Germline V gives CDR1 MNHEY, CDR2 SMNVEV (reference sequence). V lost 5 bases and J lost 4, with 20 bases in between. Here the CDR3 DNA reads TGTGCCAGCAGTACGACTCCGGGACACCACTCCACCGGGGAGCTGTTTTTT. This translates into CASSTTPGHHSTGELFF.

The chain employs TRBV4-1 and TRBJ1-1; D gene unclear. The CDR3 totals 14 residues. Trimming cost V 0 bases and J 3 bases, with 8 bases left between them. Germline V gene lookup returns CDR1 MGHRA and CDR2 YSYEKL. The CDR3 DNA follows: TGCGCCAGCAGCCAAGAAATGGCTTACACTGAAGCTTTCTTT. This gives the protein CASSQEMAYTEAFF.

V and J are TRBV18 and TRBJ2-2; TRBD1 matches at 8 bases. This CDR3 spans 19 amino acids. Per germline, CDR1 KGHSH and CDR2 LQKENI. J was trimmed by 4 bases and V by 6 bases; bases with no gene match: 19. The CDR3 region has the DNA TGTGCCAGCTCGCTTACAACACGACAGGGGTCGGCGGGCACCGGGGAGCTGTTTTTT. This codes for CASSLTTRQGSAGTGELFF.

CDR3 loop: CASSPDRDHEQYF. The CDR3 DNA reads TGTGCCAGCAGCCCGGACAGGGATCACGAGCAGTACTTC. The gene calls are TRBV7-2 and TRBJ2-7, with TRBD1 matching 8 bases. The CDR3 consists of 13 residues. The V gene's germline CDR1 is SGHTA and CDR2 FQGNSA. Unmatched junction bases numbered 5, after V lost 5 bases and J lost 5 bases.